This T cell receptor (beta chain) was recovered during a study of blood T cells in healthy people across ages. Study-wide points: Whereas aged donors had fewer naive CD4+ cells, long-lived donors had more of them and higher diversity.

About this clonotype: Its specificity is not known.

The second PCR ran about 6 to 11 cycles with a sample-barcoded 5' primer and J-beta primers. Every cDNA was tagged by a template-switch adaptor with 12 random nucleotides. A single record per CDR3 protein comes from TCRdb applying MiXCR to the 5' RACE reads. Altogether approximately 580,000 distinct CDR3 sequences are present, about 25% being singletons, with the ten largest covering 8.7%. The CDR3 loop spans 17 amino acids. Per germline, CDR1 SEHNR and CDR2 FQNEAQ (reference sequence). The sample was also reused in another study, on T cells of mothers and their children.

The specimen was blood. The source of this sequence is a boy aged 5-17 years in good health. V and J are TRBV7-9 and TRBJ2-5; 12 bases are a match to TRBD2. The DNA end lines up better with TRBJ2-7; the J call may be wrong. The CDR3 DNA reads as TGTGCCAGCAGCTCATCCGGGACTAGCGGGTCGCCTTACGAGCAGTACTTC. Protein sequence: CASSSSGTSGSPYEQYF.